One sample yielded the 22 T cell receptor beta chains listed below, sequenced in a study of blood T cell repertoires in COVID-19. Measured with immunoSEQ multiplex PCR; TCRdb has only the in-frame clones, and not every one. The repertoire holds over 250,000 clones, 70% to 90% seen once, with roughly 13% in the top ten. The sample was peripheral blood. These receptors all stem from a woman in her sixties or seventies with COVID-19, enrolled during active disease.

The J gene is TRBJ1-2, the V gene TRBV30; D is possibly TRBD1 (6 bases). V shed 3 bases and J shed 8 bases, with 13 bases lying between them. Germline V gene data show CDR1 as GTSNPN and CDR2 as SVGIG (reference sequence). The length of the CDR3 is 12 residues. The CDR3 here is CAWSQSRGGYTF. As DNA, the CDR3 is TGTGCCTGGAGCCAATCCAGGGGAGGCTACACCTTC. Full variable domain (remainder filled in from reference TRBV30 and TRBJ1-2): SQTIHQWPATLVQPVGSPLSLECTVEGTSNPNLYWYRQAAGRGLQLLFYSVGIGQISSEVPQNLSASRPQDRQFILSSKKLLLSDSGFYLCAWSQSRGGYTFGSGTRLTVV.

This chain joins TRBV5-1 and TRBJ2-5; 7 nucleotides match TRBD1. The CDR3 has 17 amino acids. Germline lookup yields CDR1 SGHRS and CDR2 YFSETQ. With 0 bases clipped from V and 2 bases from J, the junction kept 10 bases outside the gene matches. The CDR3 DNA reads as TGCGCCAGCAGCTTGGGCCTTGGACAGGTTACGCAAGAGACCCAGTACTTC. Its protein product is CASSLGLGQVTQETQYF.

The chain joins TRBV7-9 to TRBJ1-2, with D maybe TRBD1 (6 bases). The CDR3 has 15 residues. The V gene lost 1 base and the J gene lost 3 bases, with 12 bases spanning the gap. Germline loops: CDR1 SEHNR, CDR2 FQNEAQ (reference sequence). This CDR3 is CASSLEAGTHYGYTF. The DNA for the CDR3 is TGTGCCAGCAGCTTAGAGGCAGGGACACACTATGGCTACACCTTC.

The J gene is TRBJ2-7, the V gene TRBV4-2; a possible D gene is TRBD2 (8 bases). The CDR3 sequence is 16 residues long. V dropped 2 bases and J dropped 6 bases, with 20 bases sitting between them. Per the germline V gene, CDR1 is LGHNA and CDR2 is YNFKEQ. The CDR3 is CASSQRDSGSPLEQYF. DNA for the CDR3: TGTGCCAGCAGCCAACGGGACAGCGGGAGTCCGCTCGAGCAGTACTTC.

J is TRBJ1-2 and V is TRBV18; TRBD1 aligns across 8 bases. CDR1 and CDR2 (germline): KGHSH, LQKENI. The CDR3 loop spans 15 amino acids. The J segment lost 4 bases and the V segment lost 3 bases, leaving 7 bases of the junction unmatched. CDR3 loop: CASSPAQGVVYGYTF. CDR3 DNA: TGTGCCAGCTCACCCGCACAGGGGGTGGTCTATGGCTACACCTTC.

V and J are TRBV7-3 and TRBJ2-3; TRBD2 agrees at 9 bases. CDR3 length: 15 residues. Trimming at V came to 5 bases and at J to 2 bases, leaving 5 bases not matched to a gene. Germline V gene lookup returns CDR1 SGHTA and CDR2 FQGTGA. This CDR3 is CASSQGLAYTDTQYF. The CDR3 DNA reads TGTGCCAGCAGCCAGGGACTAGCATACACAGATACGCAGTATTTT.

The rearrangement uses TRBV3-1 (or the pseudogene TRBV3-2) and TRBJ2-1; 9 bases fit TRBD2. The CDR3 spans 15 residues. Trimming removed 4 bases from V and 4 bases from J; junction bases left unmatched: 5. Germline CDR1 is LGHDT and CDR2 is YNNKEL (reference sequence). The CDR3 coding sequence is TGTGCCAGCAGCCCGGGACTAGCTAGGTACAATGAGCAGTTCTTC. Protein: CASSPGLARYNEQFF.

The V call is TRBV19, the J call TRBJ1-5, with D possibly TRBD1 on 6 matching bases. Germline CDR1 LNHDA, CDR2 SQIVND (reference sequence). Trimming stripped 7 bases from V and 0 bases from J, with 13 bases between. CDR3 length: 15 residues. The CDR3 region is CASTRNRDSNQPQHF. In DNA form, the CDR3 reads TGTGCCAGTACGAGGAACAGGGATAGCAATCAGCCCCAGCATTTT.

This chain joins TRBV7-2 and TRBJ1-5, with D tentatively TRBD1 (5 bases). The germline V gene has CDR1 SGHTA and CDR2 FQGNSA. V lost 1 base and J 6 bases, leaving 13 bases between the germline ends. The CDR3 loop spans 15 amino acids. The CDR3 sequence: CASSLVAGQGQPQHF. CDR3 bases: TGTGCCAGCAGCTTAGTCGCAGGCCAGGGTCAGCCCCAGCATTTT.

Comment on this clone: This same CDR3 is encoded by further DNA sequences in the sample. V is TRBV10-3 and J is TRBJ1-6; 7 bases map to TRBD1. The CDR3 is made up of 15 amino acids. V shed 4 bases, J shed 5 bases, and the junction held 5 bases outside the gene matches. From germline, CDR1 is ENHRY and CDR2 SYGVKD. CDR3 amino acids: CAISGQGVNNSPLHF. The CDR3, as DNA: TGTGCCATCAGTGGGCAGGGGGTAAATAATTCACCCCTCCACTTT.

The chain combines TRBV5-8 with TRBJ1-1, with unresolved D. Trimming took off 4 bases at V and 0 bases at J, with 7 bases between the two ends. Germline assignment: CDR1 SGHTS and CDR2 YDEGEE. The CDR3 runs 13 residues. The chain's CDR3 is CASSRRVNTEAFF. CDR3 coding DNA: TGTGCCAGCAGCCGGAGGGTGAACACTGAAGCTTTCTTT.

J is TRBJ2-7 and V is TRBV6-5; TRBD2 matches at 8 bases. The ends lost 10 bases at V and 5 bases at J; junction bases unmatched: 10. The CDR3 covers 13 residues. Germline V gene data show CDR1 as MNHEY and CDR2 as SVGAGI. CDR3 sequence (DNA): TGTGCCACCTCTTCGGGGGGGGTTAACGAGCAGTACTTC. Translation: CATSSGGVNEQYF.

The CDR3 DNA sequence: TGTGCCACCAGTCAGGGGTCCCAAGATACGCAGTATTTT. This encodes CATSQGSQDTQYF. V usage is TRBV24-1 and J usage is TRBJ2-3; maybe TRBD1 (6 bases). V lost 6 bases and J lost 5, with 11 bases in between. The CDR3 runs to 13 residues. Looked up from germline, CDR1 is KGHDR and CDR2 is SFDVKD.

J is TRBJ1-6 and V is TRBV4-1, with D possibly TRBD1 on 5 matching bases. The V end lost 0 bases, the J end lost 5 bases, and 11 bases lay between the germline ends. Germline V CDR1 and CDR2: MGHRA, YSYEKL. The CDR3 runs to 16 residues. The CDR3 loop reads CASSQEGGVDNSPLHF. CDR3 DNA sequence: TGCGCCAGCAGCCAAGAGGGGGGTGTAGATAATTCACCCCTCCACTTT.

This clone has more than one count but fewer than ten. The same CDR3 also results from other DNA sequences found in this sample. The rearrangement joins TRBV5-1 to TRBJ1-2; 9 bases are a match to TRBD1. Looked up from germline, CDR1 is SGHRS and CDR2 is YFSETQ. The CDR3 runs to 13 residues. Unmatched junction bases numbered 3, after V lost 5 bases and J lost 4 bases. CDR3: CASRGQGGYGYTF. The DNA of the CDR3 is TGCGCCAGCAGGGGACAGGGTGGCTATGGCTACACCTTC.

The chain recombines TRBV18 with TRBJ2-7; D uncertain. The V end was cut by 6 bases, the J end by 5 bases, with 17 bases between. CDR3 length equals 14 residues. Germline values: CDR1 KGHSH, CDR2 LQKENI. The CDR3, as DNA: TGTGCCAGCTCTGCGGTAGCCGGTACGGACGAGCAGTACTTC. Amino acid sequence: CASSAVAGTDEQYF.

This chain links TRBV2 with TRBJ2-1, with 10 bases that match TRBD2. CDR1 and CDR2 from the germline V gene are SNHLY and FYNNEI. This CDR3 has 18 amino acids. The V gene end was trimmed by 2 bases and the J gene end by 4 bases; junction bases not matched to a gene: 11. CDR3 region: CASSESTSGAPRYNEQFF. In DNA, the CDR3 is TGTGCCAGCAGTGAAAGTACTAGCGGGGCCCCGAGGTACAATGAGCAGTTCTTC.

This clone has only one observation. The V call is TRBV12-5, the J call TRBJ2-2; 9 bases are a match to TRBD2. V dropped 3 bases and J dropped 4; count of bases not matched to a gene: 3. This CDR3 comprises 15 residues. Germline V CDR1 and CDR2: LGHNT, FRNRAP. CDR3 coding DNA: TGTGCTAGTGGTTTCAGGCGGGGGGGCACCGGGGAGCTGTTTTTT. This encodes CASGFRRGGTGELFF. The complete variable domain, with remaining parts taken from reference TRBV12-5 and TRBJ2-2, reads DARVTQTPRHKVTEMGQEVTMRCQPILGHNTVFWYRQTMMQGLELLAYFRNRAPLDDSGMPKDRFSAEMPDATLATLKIQPSEPRDSAVYFCASGFRRGGTGELFFGEGSRLTVL.

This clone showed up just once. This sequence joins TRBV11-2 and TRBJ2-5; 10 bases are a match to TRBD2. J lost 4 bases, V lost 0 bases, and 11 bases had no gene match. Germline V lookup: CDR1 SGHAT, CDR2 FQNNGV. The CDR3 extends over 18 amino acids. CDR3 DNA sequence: TGTGCCAGCAGCTTAGATCCCGGAGCGGGGGGGACCGGAGAGACCCAGTACTTC. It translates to CASSLDPGAGGTGETQYF.

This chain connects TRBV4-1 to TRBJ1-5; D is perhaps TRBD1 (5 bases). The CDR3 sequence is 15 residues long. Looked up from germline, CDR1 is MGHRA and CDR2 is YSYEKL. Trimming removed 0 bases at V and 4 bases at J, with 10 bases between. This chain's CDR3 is CASSQEWQGNQPQHF. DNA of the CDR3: TGCGCCAGCAGCCAAGAGTGGCAGGGAAATCAGCCCCAGCATTTT.

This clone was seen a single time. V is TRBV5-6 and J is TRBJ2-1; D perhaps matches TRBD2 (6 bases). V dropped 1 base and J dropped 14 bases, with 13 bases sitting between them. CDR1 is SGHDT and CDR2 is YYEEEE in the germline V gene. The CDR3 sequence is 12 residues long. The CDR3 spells CASSLWGLCKFF. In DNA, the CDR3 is TGTGCCAGCAGCTTGTGGGGACTTTGTAAGTTCTTC.

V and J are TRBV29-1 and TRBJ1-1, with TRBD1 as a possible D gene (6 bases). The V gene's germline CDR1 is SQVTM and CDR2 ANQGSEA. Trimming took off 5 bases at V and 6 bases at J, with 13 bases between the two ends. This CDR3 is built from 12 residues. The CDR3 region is CSVQGGGPEAFF. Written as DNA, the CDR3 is TGCAGCGTTCAGGGAGGGGGGCCTGAAGCTTTCTTT.